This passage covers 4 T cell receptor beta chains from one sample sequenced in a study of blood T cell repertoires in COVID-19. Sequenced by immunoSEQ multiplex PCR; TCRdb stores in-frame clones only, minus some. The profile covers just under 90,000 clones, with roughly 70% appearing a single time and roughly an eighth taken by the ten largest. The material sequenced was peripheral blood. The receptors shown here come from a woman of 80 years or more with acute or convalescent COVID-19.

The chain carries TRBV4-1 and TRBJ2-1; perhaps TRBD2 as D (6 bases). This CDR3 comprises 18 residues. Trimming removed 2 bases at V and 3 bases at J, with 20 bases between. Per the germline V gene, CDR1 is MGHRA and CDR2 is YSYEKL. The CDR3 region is CASSQPLDLASLYNEQFF. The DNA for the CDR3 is TGCGCCAGCAGCCAACCCCTCGACCTAGCGTCCCTCTACAATGAGCAGTTCTTC.

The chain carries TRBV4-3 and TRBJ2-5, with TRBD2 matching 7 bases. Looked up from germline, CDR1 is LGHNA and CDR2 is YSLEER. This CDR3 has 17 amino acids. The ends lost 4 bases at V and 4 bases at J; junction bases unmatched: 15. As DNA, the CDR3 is TGCGCCAGCAGCCTTATCGATCCTTCGACGGGGGGAGAGACCCAGTACTTC. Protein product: CASSLIDPSTGGETQYF.

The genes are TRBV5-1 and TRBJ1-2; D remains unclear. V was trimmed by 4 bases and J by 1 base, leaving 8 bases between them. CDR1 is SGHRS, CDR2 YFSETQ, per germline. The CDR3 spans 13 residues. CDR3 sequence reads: CASSRGSNYGYTF. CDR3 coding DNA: TGCGCCAGCAGCCGAGGGAGTAACTATGGCTACACCTTC.

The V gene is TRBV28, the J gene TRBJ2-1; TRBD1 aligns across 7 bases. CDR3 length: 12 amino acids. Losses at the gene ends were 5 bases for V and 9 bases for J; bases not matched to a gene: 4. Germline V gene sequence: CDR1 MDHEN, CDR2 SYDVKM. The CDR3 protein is CASSRQGSEQFF. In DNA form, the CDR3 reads TGTGCCAGCAGTCGACAGGGTAGTGAGCAGTTCTTC. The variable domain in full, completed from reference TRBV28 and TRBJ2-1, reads DVKVTQSSRYLVKRTGEKVFLECVQDMDHENMFWYRQDPGLGLRLIYFSYDVKMKEKGDIPEGYSVSREKKERFSLILESASTNQTSMYLCASSRQGSEQFFGPGTRLTVL.